This is a list of T cell receptor beta chains from one sample in a study of T cells after yellow fever vaccination. MiXCR, applied by TCRdb to the 5' RACE reads, yields one record per CDR3 protein. The data hold 150,000 to 200,000 distinct CDR3 sequences, with 11% observed a single time. The sample consisted of CD8+ T cells sorted from PBMCs, taken 15 days after the yellow fever booster vaccination. The receptors stem from a young man who received the YFV17D yellow fever vaccine. Both conserved end residues are part of each CDR3. The D gene is left open where the match is weak. Not all rows give a size; the values are once, few, many and, for expanded clones, a class.

J gene | clone size | D gene | V gene | CDR3 DNA | CDR3 protein
TRBJ1-6 | . | . | TRBV9 | TGTGCCAGCAGCGCAGGTGGGGGTTCGGACAATTCACCCCTCCACTTT | CASSAGGGSDNSPLHF
TRBJ2-2 | few | . | TRBV5-6 | TGTGCCGCGGGGCAGGGCAACACCGGGGAGCTGTTTTTT | CAAGQGNTGELFF
TRBJ1-2 | . | . | TRBV25-1 | TGTGCCAGCAGTGTATCCGCGGCCTATGGCTACACCTTC | CASSVSAAYGYTF
TRBJ2-2 | . | TRBD1 | TRBV7-9 | TGTGCCAGCAGCTCCGGACAGGGCCTCGGGGGCACCGGGGAGCTGTTTTTT | CASSSGQGLGGTGELFF
TRBJ2-7 | few | . | TRBV7-2 | TGTGCCAGCAGCTTATTAGACGAGCAGTACTTC | CASSLLDEQYF
TRBJ2-5 | many | . | TRBV4-1 | TGCGCCAGCAGCCAAGTAGGCCTAATAGAGACCCAGTACTTC | CASSQVGLIETQYF
TRBJ1-1 | . | TRBD1 | TRBV10-3 | TGTGCCGCCAATTCAGGGGGCACTGAAGCTTTCTTT | CAANSGGTEAFF
TRBJ1-3 | . | TRBD1 | TRBV5-1 | TGCGCCAGCCAACCCCCGACAGGGGAAAGTGGAAACACCATATATTTT | CASQPPTGESGNTIYF
TRBJ2-3 | few | . | TRBV11-2 | TGTGCCAGCAGCTTAGGACCGGGGGGCGCAGATACGCAGTATTTT | CASSLGPGGADTQYF
TRBJ2-1 | few | TRBD1 | TRBV6-5 | TGTGCCAGCCTGCCTCAGGGACAGGTCAATGAGCAGTTCTTC | CASLPQGQVNEQFF
TRBJ1-2 | . | . | TRBV6-5 | TGTGCCAGCAGCCCAACGCAGGCGCCTTCTCCTGGCTACACCTTC | CASSPTQAPSPGYTF
TRBJ2-1 | . | TRBD1 | TRBV4-3 | TGCGCCAGCAGCCAAGATGGGACAGGGGCGCCAAATGAGCAGTTCTTC | CASSQDGTGAPNEQFF
TRBJ2-5 | . | . | TRBV10-3 | TGTGCCATCAGTGAGTTGGACCCGATTGAAGAGACCCAGTACTTC | CAISELDPIEETQYF
TRBJ1-2 | . | . | TRBV20-1 | TGCAGTGCTAGAGGGCATACAGAAAACTATGGCTACACCTTC | CSARGHTENYGYTF
TRBJ2-1 | . | TRBD2 | TRBV5-5 | TGTGCCAGCAGCTTGTCAGGCGGGGGGTCCTACAATGAGCAGTTCTTC | CASSLSGGGSYNEQFF
TRBJ1-1 | few | TRBD1 | TRBV29-1 | TGCAGCGTTGATCCCCGGGACAGCTTGAACACTGAAGCTTTCTTT | CSVDPRDSLNTEAFF
TRBJ1-5 | . | TRBD1 | TRBV6-1 | TGTGCCAGCAGTGGAGGGGACAGAAATCAGCCCCAGCATTTT | CASSGGDRNQPQHF
TRBJ2-5 | few | TRBD1 | TRBV4-1 | TGCGCCAGCAGCCACCCGCAGGGGGCCCTGGAGACCCAGTACTTC | CASSHPQGALETQYF
TRBJ2-5 | few | . | TRBV12-3/TRBV12-4 | TGTGCCAGCAGTTTACGGGGCAGCCAAGAGACCCAGTACTTC | CASSLRGSQETQYF
TRBJ1-5 | many | . | TRBV5-1 | TGCGCCAGCAGCTTAACAGCCAATCAGCCCCAGCATTTT | CASSLTANQPQHF
TRBJ2-7 | . | . | TRBV7-2 | TGTGCCAGCAGCTTATCCGTGGGGCTTGGCTACGAGCAGTACTTC | CASSLSVGLGYEQYF
TRBJ1-1 | . | . | TRBV7-8 | TGTGCCAGCAGGCAGTTCAATTCTGACAGGACTGAAGCTTTCTTT | CASRQFNSDRTEAFF
TRBJ1-1 | many | . | TRBV14 | TGTGCCAGCAGCCCGGTAGCCTTGGGGGAAGCTTTCTTT | CASSPVALGEAFF
TRBJ2-2 | few | . | TRBV4-3 | TGCGCCAGCAGCCAAGATCGGATTAGGATAATAGGGACCGGGGAGCTGTTTTTT | CASSQDRIRIIGTGELFF
TRBJ2-1 | . | TRBD1 | TRBV4-3 | TGCGCCAGCAGCATTCACTCCGGGACAGCTAATGAGCAGTTCTTC | CASSIHSGTANEQFF
TRBJ2-2 | . | TRBD1 | TRBV2 | TGTGCCAGCCTGAACCGGGACAGGGCGTATGACGGGGAGCTGTTTTTT | CASLNRDRAYDGELFF
TRBJ2-2 | few | . | TRBV4-1 | TGCGCCAGCAGCCAAGATAGCACCTCGGGGACCGGGGAGCTGTTTTTT | CASSQDSTSGTGELFF
TRBJ2-3 | many | . | TRBV25-1 | TGTGCCAGCAGTGAAACGGCCTATGCCGAGTATTTT | CASSETAYAEYF
TRBJ2-3 | many | . | TRBV5-5 | TGTGCCAGCCGGTTCCGTGATGGGGTAGTCACAGATACGCAGTATTTT | CASRFRDGVVTDTQYF
TRBJ2-2 | . | . | TRBV24-1 | TGTGCCACCAGTGATTTGCAGGAGGGGGCGAACACCGGGGAGCTGTTTTTT | CATSDLQEGANTGELFF